Presented here are 3 T cell receptor beta chains from one specimen sequenced in a study of blood T cell repertoires in COVID-19. Sequenced by immunoSEQ multiplex PCR; TCRdb stores in-frame clones only, minus some. The sample lists about 270,000 clones; around nine tenths were seen once. Sequencing was done on a sample of PBMCs or T cells enriched from blood (not recorded which). All receptors derive from a woman in her sixties or seventies who had recovered from COVID-19.

V and J are TRBV7-2 and TRBJ2-5; 10 bases line up with TRBD2. The germline gives CDR1 SGHTA, CDR2 FQGNSA. This CDR3 is 16 amino acids long. The V gene end was trimmed by 1 base and the J gene end by 5 bases; junction bases not matched to a gene: 7. CDR3: CASSLVGLAGVETQYF. The CDR3 DNA reads as TGTGCCAGCAGCTTAGTCGGCCTAGCGGGGGTTGAGACCCAGTACTTC.

The V call is TRBV28, the J call TRBJ1-4; maybe TRBD1 (6 bases). CDR1 is MDHEN and CDR2 is SYDVKM in the germline V gene. V lost 6 bases and J 6 bases, leaving 14 bases between the germline ends. The CDR3 extends over 14 amino acids. The CDR3 DNA is TGTGCCAGCAGGTACGGGACATCTTATGAAAAACTGTTTTTT. Translation gives CASRYGTSYEKLFF.

The chain links TRBV2 to TRBJ2-6; 8 bases map to TRBD2. The CDR3 runs to 15 residues. V lost 10 bases to trimming and J lost 1 base; unmatched junction nucleotides: 6. Germline CDR1 and CDR2: SNHLY and FYNNEI. DNA for the CDR3: TGTGCCACCCCCCGGGAGGGGTCTGGGGCCAACGTCCTGACTTTC. This sequence encodes CATPREGSGANVLTF. The full variable domain, rest sourced from reference TRBV2 and TRBJ2-6, is EPEVTQTPSHQVTQMGQEVILRCVPISNHLYFYWYRQILGQKVEFLVSFYNNEISEKSEIFDDQFSVERPDGSNFTLKIRSTKLEDSAMYFCATPREGSGANVLTFGAGSRLTVL.